One sample yielded the 23 T cell receptor beta chains listed below, sequenced in a study of response to subunit inactivated influenza vaccine. TCRdb re-called the RT-PCR reads through MiXCR, storing one row per CDR3 protein. The table lists 550,000 to 800,000 distinct CDR3 sequences, 15% to 19% of them singletons. Source: PBMCs from blood, taken approximately 12 days after vaccination. The source is a man between 45 and 60 years old who received an inactivated influenza vaccine.

There are a few counts of this clonotype. This CDR3 is CSASKQETQYF. As DNA, the CDR3 is TGCAGTGCTAGCAAGCAGGAGACCCAGTACTTC. The J gene is TRBJ2-5, the V gene TRBV20-1; D uncertain. Germline V gene data show CDR1 as DFQATT and CDR2 as SNEGSKA (reference sequence). The CDR3 runs 11 residues. V shed 3 bases and J shed 5 bases, with 7 bases lying between them.

Only a few counts were recorded for this clonotype. The rearrangement links TRBV6-2 or TRBV6-3 to TRBJ1-4, with D uncertain. The germline gives CDR1 MNHEY, CDR2 SVGEGT. V was shortened by 1 base and J by 6 bases, with 12 bases between the two germline ends. There are 15 residues in the CDR3. In DNA form, the CDR3 reads TGTGCCAGCAGTTACTTCTCCGTCAGAGATGAAAAACTGTTTTTT. As protein: CASSYFSVRDEKLFF.

The gene calls are TRBV6-2 or TRBV6-3 and TRBJ2-6; 7 bases align to TRBD1. The CDR3 is 17 amino acids. From germline, CDR1 is MNHEY and CDR2 SVGEGT. V was clipped by 2 bases and J by 0 bases; unmatched bases: 4. CDR3 in DNA: TGTGCCAGCAGTTACGACAGGGTTAGCTCTGGGGCCAACGTCCTGACTTTC. It codes for CASSYDRVSSGANVLTF.

J is TRBJ2-3 and V is TRBV4-1, with D perhaps TRBD2 (6 bases). CDR1 is MGHRA, CDR2 YSYEKL, per germline. CDR3 size: 15 residues. V was pared by 3 bases and J by 5 bases, with 15 bases between. CDR3 DNA: TGCGCCAGCAGCCACCTACAGTCCGGGGGAGATACGCAGTATTTT. Protein: CASSHLQSGGDTQYF.

This clonotype was counted a few times. This chain links TRBV27 with TRBJ2-7; 10 nucleotides match TRBD2. J was trimmed by 5 bases and V by 5 bases; bases with no gene match: 12. CDR1 and CDR2 (germline): MNHEY, SMNVEV (reference sequence). The CDR3 runs to 16 residues. The CDR3 DNA sequence: TGTGCCAGCAGTCCTCCGGGACTAGCGATGGGGCACGAGCAGTACTTC. Its protein product is CASSPPGLAMGHEQYF.

This clonotype was seen a handful of times. This rearrangement joins TRBV29-1 to TRBJ1-5; D is unresolved. V gave up 2 bases and J gave up 0 bases, with 5 bases separating them. Germline-derived CDR1 and CDR2 are SQVTM and ANQGSEA. CDR3 length: 13 amino acids. The CDR3 loop is CSVEQGSNQPQHF. CDR3 nucleotides: TGCAGCGTTGAACAAGGTAGCAATCAGCCCCAGCATTTT.

A few counts support this clonotype. The chain carries TRBV20-1 and TRBJ2-5; D possibly corresponds to TRBD1 (6 bases). The germline V gene has CDR1 DFQATT and CDR2 SNEGSKA (reference sequence). CDR3 length equals 16 residues. V gave up 6 bases and J gave up 1 base, with 21 bases separating them. The chain's CDR3 is CSALDFGGWGQETQYF. In DNA, the CDR3 is TGCAGTGCCCTAGATTTTGGGGGCTGGGGCCAAGAGACCCAGTACTTC.

The chain joins TRBV9 to TRBJ2-3; 7 positions agree with TRBD1. This CDR3 comprises 15 residues. J was trimmed by 2 bases and V by 4 bases; bases with no gene match: 7. Germline CDR1 is SGDLS and CDR2 is YYNGEE. This chain's CDR3 is CASSPRQGITDTQYF. The CDR3 nucleotides are TGTGCCAGCAGCCCTCGACAGGGAATCACAGATACGCAGTATTTT.

This clonotype occurred a few times. As DNA, the CDR3 is TGTGCCAGCAGTTACCCACAAGACGGGAAGCAGTTCTTC. Amino acids: CASSYPQDGKQFF. The chain is built from TRBV6-6 and TRBJ2-1, with D perhaps TRBD2 (5 bases). Trimming shortened V by 2 bases and J by 11 bases, and 13 bases separated the two germline ends. The CDR3 runs 13 residues. CDR1 and CDR2 from the germline V gene are MNHNY and SVGAGI (reference sequence).

This clonotype has just a few counts. The chain has TRBV15 and TRBJ2-3; 9 positions agree with TRBD2. This CDR3 is built from 15 residues. V lost 3 bases, J lost 4 bases, and 5 bases stayed unmatched. CDR1 is LNHNV and CDR2 is YYDKDF in the germline V gene (reference sequence). As DNA, the CDR3 is TGTGCCACCAGCAGGGGACTAGCCCGCTCAGATACGCAGTATTTT. Amino acid sequence: CATSRGLARSDTQYF.

This clonotype was counted a few times. V usage is TRBV9 and J usage is TRBJ1-6, with 9 bases fitting TRBD1. The CDR3 runs to 15 residues. V dropped 2 bases and J dropped 10; count of bases not matched to a gene: 7. The germline V gene encodes CDR1 SGDLS and CDR2 YYNGEE. CDR3 region: CASSVRTGDDSPLHF. DNA of the CDR3: TGTGCCAGCAGCGTTAGGACAGGGGATGACTCACCCCTCCACTTT. The full variable domain, in which reference TRBV9 and TRBJ1-6 provide the parts outside the CDR3, is DSGVTQTPKHLITATGQRVTLRCSPRSGDLSVYWYQQSLDQGLQFLIQYYNGEERAKGNILERFSAQQFPDLHSELNLSSLELGDSALYFCASSVRTGDDSPLHFGNGTRLTVT.

The V call is TRBV20-1, the J call TRBJ2-3; the match to TRBD2 covers 10 bases. With V trimmed by 5 bases and J by 0 bases, 8 bases remained unmatched. Germline V CDR1 and CDR2: DFQATT, SNEGSKA (reference sequence). The CDR3 loop spans 16 amino acids. The DNA for the CDR3 is TGCAGTGCTCCGAGCGGGAGGGGGGGAAGCACAGATACGCAGTATTTT. Protein product: CSAPSGRGGSTDTQYF.

This clonotype was detected a few times. The chain joins TRBV15 to TRBJ1-3; D gene unclear. CDR3 length: 16 residues. The germline gives CDR1 LNHNV, CDR2 YYDKDF (reference sequence). V was shortened by 0 bases and J by 2 bases, with 11 bases between the two germline ends. CDR3 sequence reads: CATSREQWMAGNTIYF. The CDR3 DNA follows: TGTGCCACCAGCAGAGAGCAGTGGATGGCTGGAAACACCATATATTTT.

This clonotype was counted between two and nine times. The chain links TRBV2 to TRBJ2-7; TRBD1 matches 8 bases. V shed 6 bases, J shed 3 bases, and the junction held 10 bases outside the gene matches. The CDR3 is made up of 15 amino acids. CDR1 and CDR2 (germline): SNHLY, FYNNEI. The CDR3 is CASREDRALFYEQYF. CDR3 DNA: TGTGCCAGCAGGGAGGACAGGGCCCTTTTCTACGAGCAGTACTTC.

This clonotype was seen a handful of times. This sequence joins TRBV10-3 and TRBJ1-1; the D is unclear. This CDR3 region has 11 residues. CDR1 is ENHRY, CDR2 SYGVKD, per germline. V lost 6 bases and J lost 3, with 5 bases in between. CDR3: CAIRSDTEAFF. Written as DNA, the CDR3 is TGTGCCATCAGGAGCGACACTGAAGCTTTCTTT.

Ten or more counts support this clonotype. The chain combines TRBV28 with TRBJ2-1, with 9 nucleotides matching TRBD2. After removal of 3 bases from V and 1 base from J, the junction contained 4 bases not matched to a gene. Germline V CDR1 and CDR2: MDHEN, SYDVKM. The CDR3 loop spans 16 amino acids. The CDR3 nucleotides read TGTGCCAGCAGTTTCGCGCTAGCGGGATCCTACAATGAGCAGTTCTTC. It yields the protein CASSFALAGSYNEQFF.

The chain couples TRBV10-3 to TRBJ2-1; 9 bases are shared with TRBD2. CDR3 size: 17 residues. CDR1 ENHRY and CDR2 SYGVKD come from the germline V gene. V lost 0 bases and J lost 5; bases outside the gene matches: 8. The CDR3 protein is CAISESYIAGANNEQFF. The CDR3, as DNA: TGTGCCATCAGTGAGTCCTACATAGCGGGAGCTAACAATGAGCAGTTCTTC.

The rearrangement uses TRBV6-2 or TRBV6-3 and TRBJ1-4; 8 bases map to TRBD1. The germline gives CDR1 MNHEY, CDR2 SVGEGT. Trimming at V came to 6 bases and at J to 8 bases, leaving 5 bases not matched to a gene. The CDR3 runs 13 residues. Here the CDR3 reads CASSRGLWEKLFF. DNA of the CDR3: TGTGCCAGCAGCAGGGGGCTTTGGGAAAAACTGTTTTTT.

This clonotype was counted ten times or more. This chain links TRBV7-9 with TRBJ2-1; 10 nucleotides match TRBD2. In germline, CDR1 is SEHNR, CDR2 FQNEAQ (reference sequence). Trimming removed 5 bases from V and 7 bases from J; junction bases left unmatched: 8. CDR3 length: 15 amino acids. The CDR3 protein is CASSHVSGRSNEQFF. The CDR3 nucleotides read TGTGCCAGCAGCCACGTTAGCGGGAGGTCGAATGAGCAGTTCTTC.

This clonotype was found once. This chain uses TRBV20-1 with TRBJ2-3; unclear D gene. In germline, CDR1 is DFQATT, CDR2 SNEGSKA (reference sequence). V was clipped by 1 base and J by 1 base, with 6 bases between them. This CDR3 has 13 amino acids. CDR3: CSARGQGTDTQYF. CDR3 nucleotide sequence: TGCAGTGCTAGAGGCCAAGGCACAGATACGCAGTATTTT.

This clonotype was seen a few times. The rearrangement joins TRBV20-1 to TRBJ2-3, with TRBD2 as a possible D gene (5 bases). The CDR3 runs to 16 residues. Trimming took off 3 bases at V and 2 bases at J, with 18 bases between the two ends. Germline V gene lookup returns CDR1 DFQATT and CDR2 SNEGSKA (reference sequence). The CDR3 loop is CSARVPGSGPTDTQYF. The CDR3 nucleotides read TGCAGTGCTAGGGTTCCGGGATCCGGACCCACAGATACGCAGTATTTT.

The genes are TRBV9 and TRBJ2-2, with D uncertain. The germline V and J ends were trimmed by 0 bases and 4 bases, with 13 bases remaining between them. CDR3 length: 16 amino acids. Germline CDR1 is SGDLS and CDR2 is YYNGEE. CDR3 residues: CASSVVSGQFTGELFF. The CDR3 bases are TGTGCCAGCAGCGTAGTGTCTGGGCAGTTCACCGGGGAGCTGTTTTTT.

This clonotype turned up a few times. The gene calls are TRBV3-1 and TRBJ2-5, with D uncertain. This CDR3 has 14 amino acids. CDR1 LGHDT and CDR2 YNNKEL come from the germline V gene (reference sequence). The V end lost 0 bases, the J end lost 1 base, and 6 bases lay between the germline ends. The CDR3 bases are TGTGCCAGCAGCCAAGATGTTGGCCAAGAGACCCAGTACTTC. Residues: CASSQDVGQETQYF.